This is a list of T cell receptor beta chains from one sample in a study of PD-L1 blockade in urothelial cancer. Sequencing used immunoSEQ multiplex PCR; TCRdb keeps in-frame clones, though not all of them. Among tens of thousands of clones, less than 90% were seen once, and the ten largest hold around a tenth. The sequencing here drew on PBMCs, taken around atezolizumab (anti-PD-L1) treatment. All receptors derive from a woman in her seventies with urothelial cancer. Both conserved end residues are part of each CDR3. A D gene is named only where the DNA matches it firmly. Only some rows state a clone size, as once, few, many or a class for expanded clones.

j_gene | abundance | v_gene | d_gene | CDR3nt | CDR3aa
TRBJ2-7 | once | TRBV5-1 | TRBD1 | TGCGCCAGCAGCTCATGGACAGGGGGAGATCACGAGCAGTACTTC | CASSSWTGGDHEQYF
TRBJ1-3 | . | TRBV29-1 | TRBD1 | TGCAGCGCACAGGGGGCTGAGTCTGGAAACACCATATATTTT | CSAQGAESGNTIYF
TRBJ2-1 | . | TRBV6-1 | TRBD2 | TGTGCCAGCAGGGGGGCGGGAGGGAGCATTGAGCAGTTCTTC | CASRGAGGSIEQFF
TRBJ1-5 | few | TRBV19 | . | TGTGCCAGTAGTATAGATCTAACCCAGCCCCAGCATTTT | CASSIDLTQPQHF
TRBJ1-1 | . | TRBV19 | . | TGTGCCAGTAGTAATAATTTCGGAGGGAATACTGAAGCTTTCTTT | CASSNNFGGNTEAFF
TRBJ2-5 | . | TRBV5-4 | . | TGTGCCAGCAGCTTGGCGGGGGAGGTGGAGACCCAGTACTTC | CASSLAGEVETQYF
TRBJ2-5 | once | TRBV10-3 | TRBD2 | TGTGCCATCAGTGGTAGCGGGAGTTCCCAAGAGACCCAGTACTTC | CAISGSGSSQETQYF
TRBJ1-1 | . | TRBV11-3 | TRBD1 | TGTGCCAGCAGCTTAGGCGGGGACAGCCCAGAAGCTTTCTTT | CASSLGGDSPEAFF
TRBJ1-2 | . | TRBV11-2 | . | TGTGCCAGCAGCTTAGGCGCGGGTGGCGATGGCTACACCTTC | CASSLGAGGDGYTF
TRBJ1-2 | once | TRBV2 | . | TGTGCCAGCACCCCAGAGGGAATTGGGTATGGCTACACCTTC | CASTPEGIGYGYTF
TRBJ1-2 | . | TRBV27 | TRBD1 | TGTGCCAGCAGGGGTGAGGTGGGACAGGGGGATTATGGCTACACCTTC | CASRGEVGQGDYGYTF
TRBJ1-2 | . | TRBV11-2 | TRBD1 | TGTGCCAGCAGCCCCGGACAGGGGCCGCCATATAACTATGGCTACACCTTC | CASSPGQGPPYNYGYTF
TRBJ1-1 | . | TRBV5-1 | TRBD1 | TGCGCCAGCATCCAAACTGGGACAGGGAGTGAAGCTTTCTTT | CASIQTGTGSEAFF
TRBJ2-7 | . | TRBV10-2 | TRBD1 | TGCGCCAGCAGAGAAGGACAGGGGGCCAACGAGCAGTACTTC | CASREGQGANEQYF
TRBJ1-5 | . | TRBV11-2 | . | TGTGCCAGCAGCTTACTAGGTCAGCCCCAGCATTTT | CASSLLGQPQHF
TRBJ1-4 | . | TRBV5-1 | TRBD1 | TGCGCCAGCAGCCCGACAGGGACCACTAATGAAAAACTGTTTTTT | CASSPTGTTNEKLFF
TRBJ1-2 | . | TRBV29-1 | TRBD1 | TGCAGCGTTAGACAATTCGACAGGGGGGTCGAAGGCTACACCTTC | CSVRQFDRGVEGYTF
TRBJ2-2 | . | TRBV5-1 | . | TGCGCCAGCAGCTTGGGGACAGACCGGGACACCGGGGAGCTGTTTTTT | CASSLGTDRDTGELFF
TRBJ1-2 | few | TRBV7-9 | . | TGTGCCAGCAGCCCCGCGGGACCGATTGGCTACACCTTC | CASSPAGPIGYTF
TRBJ2-3 | . | TRBV5-4 | TRBD2 | TGTGCCAGCAGTTACGGGTCGAGGGCTAGCGGGGACACAGATACGCAGTATTTT | CASSYGSRASGDTDTQYF
TRBJ1-1 | . | TRBV5-1 | TRBD1 | TGCGCCAGCAGCTTGGAACCGCCGGGACAGGGGAGTTGGCGTGAAGCTTTCTTT | CASSLEPPGQGSWREAFF
TRBJ1-2 | . | TRBV6-1 | TRBD1 | TGTGCCAGCAGTGAAACGGGGACAGGGGTTAGCTATGGCTACACCTTC | CASSETGTGVSYGYTF
TRBJ2-2 | . | TRBV5-1 | TRBD1 | TGCGCCAGCAGCTTACAGGGGGCTTTTACCGGGGAGCTGTTTTTT | CASSLQGAFTGELFF
TRBJ2-5 | few | TRBV5-1 | . | TGCGCCAGCAGCTCACAAGAGACCCAGTACTTC | CASSSQETQYF
TRBJ2-7 | . | TRBV27 | TRBD1 | TGTGCCAGCAGTTGGACAGGGGAGACCTACGAGCAGTACTTC | CASSWTGETYEQYF
TRBJ2-1 | . | TRBV5-4 | . | TGTGCCAGCAGCTTCGACTCCCCCAGCTCCTACAATGAGCAGTTCTTC | CASSFDSPSSYNEQFF
TRBJ2-1 | . | TRBV10-2 | TRBD2 | TGCGCCACCATAGCGGGACTATCCTACAATGAGCAGTTCTTC | CATIAGLSYNEQFF
TRBJ2-2 | . | TRBV19 | . | TGTGCCAGTAGGGCGGGGCACACCGGGGAGCTGTTTTTT | CASRAGHTGELFF
TRBJ2-3 | . | TRBV5-8 | . | TGTGCCAGCAGTCTTTGGACTTTCACAGATACGCAGTATTTT | CASSLWTFTDTQYF
TRBJ2-3 | . | TRBV6-5 | . | TGTGCCAGCAGTTACTCGGTGGAGGCTACGCAGTATTTT | CASSYSVEATQYF
TRBJ2-7 | . | TRBV7-2 | TRBD2 | TGTGCCAGCAGCACGACCGCGCCTTCTAGCGGGAGTGGCTACGAGCAGTACTTC | CASSTTAPSSGSGYEQYF
TRBJ1-5 | . | TRBV11-2 | . | TGTGCCAGCAGCTTAGATGCCAGGGGTGGCAATCAGCCCCAGCATTTT | CASSLDARGGNQPQHF
TRBJ2-5 | . | TRBV6-6 | TRBD2 | TGTGCCAGCAGTCTCGGGGTAGCGGGGGTTCTAGAGACCCAGTACTTC | CASSLGVAGVLETQYF
TRBJ1-5 | once | TRBV6-1 | . | TGTGCCAGCAGTCTAAGCATCACGGATCAGCCCCAGCATTTT | CASSLSITDQPQHF
TRBJ2-1 | . | TRBV5-1 | TRBD2 | TGCGCCAGCAGCGCCTCCATTATTGGGACTAGTTTCTACAATGAGCAGTTCTTC | CASSASIIGTSFYNEQFF
TRBJ2-5 | . | TRBV6-1 | . | TGTGCCAGCATTCCACTGAGAGGCCAAGAGACCCAGTACTTC | CASIPLRGQETQYF
TRBJ1-5 | few | TRBV6-5 | TRBD1 | TGTGCGACCAGTTACCACAGGGGTTCGCCCCAGCATTTT | CATSYHRGSPQHF
TRBJ2-3 | . | TRBV7-9 | . | TGTGCCAGCAGCCTTCTTTCCGTAGCGGCAGATACGCAGTATTTT | CASSLLSVAADTQYF
TRBJ2-5 | . | TRBV6-1 | TRBD1 | TGTGCCAGCACCTCCGGGACAGGGTGGGAGACCCAGTACTTC | CASTSGTGWETQYF
TRBJ1-1 | . | TRBV7-2 | TRBD1 | TGTGCCAGCAGCGCCCGACAGGGATGGTACACTGAAGCTTTCTTT | CASSARQGWYTEAFF
TRBJ1-1 | . | TRBV7-8 | . | TGTGCCAGCAGCCCCGTCGGGGGATCAAACACTGAAGCTTTCTTT | CASSPVGGSNTEAFF
TRBJ2-6 | . | TRBV6-4 | TRBD1 | TGTGCCAGCAGTGCTGGCGACAGGGCTGGGGCCAACGTCCTGACTTTC | CASSAGDRAGANVLTF
TRBJ2-4 | . | TRBV2 | TRBD1 | TGTGCCAGCACAGGGGGCGTCAAAAACATTCAGTACTTC | CASTGGVKNIQYF
TRBJ1-2 | . | TRBV5-1 | TRBD1 | TGCGCCAGCAGCTCAACAGGGGGCGGCTATGGCTACACCTTC | CASSSTGGGYGYTF
TRBJ2-2 | once | TRBV5-6 | . | TGTGCCAGCTACAGGGCCGACAACGGGGAGCTGTTTTTT | CASYRADNGELFF
TRBJ1-3 | . | TRBV6-1 | . | TGTGCCAGCAGTGAAACCCGGACTGCTGGAAACACCATATATTTT | CASSETRTAGNTIYF
TRBJ2-7 | . | TRBV4-1 | TRBD1 | TGCGCCAGCAGCTTAACAGGGGACGAGCAGTACTTC | CASSLTGDEQYF